Below, 8 T cell receptor beta chains from the same sample are listed, as sequenced in a study of T cells in Graves' hyperthyroidism and ophthalmopathy. Regions amplified from RNA transcripts were the TCR beta CDR3 regions. The HTBI primer set was used in a first-round RT-PCR of the TCR CDR3. MiXCR was run by TCRdb on the multiplex PCR reads, yielding one entry per CDR3 protein. The sample lists almost 50,000 distinct CDR3 sequences; 54% were seen once. The sequenced sample consisted of peripheral blood or thyroid tissue (not recorded which). The receptors were sampled from a man aged 18 to 30 with Graves' hyperthyroidism.

V is TRBV7-9 and J is TRBJ2-7, with TRBD2 identical over 10 bases. V was pared by 6 bases and J by 2 bases, with 4 bases of the junction left unmatched. The CDR3 consists of 14 residues. CDR1 is SEHNR, CDR2 FQNEAQ, per germline (reference sequence). The CDR3 loop reads CASRPSGRTYEQYF. The CDR3 region has the DNA TGTGCCAGCAGACCTAGCGGGAGAACCTACGAGCAGTACTTC.

Ten or more counts support this clonotype. The J gene is TRBJ1-5, the V gene TRBV6-4; D may be TRBD1 (6 bases). Germline assignment: CDR1 MRHNA and CDR2 SNTAGT. Trimming took 6 bases from V and 2 from J, leaving 11 bases between them. This CDR3 has 14 residues. Here the CDR3 reads CASRGRGGNQPQHF. The CDR3 bases are TGTGCCAGCAGGGGAAGGGGGGGCAATCAGCCCCAGCATTTT.

This clonotype was counted a single time. The chain has TRBV19 and TRBJ2-7; no clear D. CDR3 size: 15 residues. The germline V gene encodes CDR1 LNHDA and CDR2 SQIVND (reference sequence). Trimming removed 2 bases at V and 2 bases at J, with 13 bases between. The CDR3 loop is CASSIMYGGPYEQYF. The CDR3 nucleotides are TGTGCCAGTAGTATAATGTACGGTGGACCCTACGAGCAGTACTTC.

This clonotype was observed a single time. This chain joins TRBV18 and TRBJ1-2; D remains ambiguous. V gave up 2 bases and J gave up 0 bases, with 16 bases separating them. This CDR3 has 17 amino acids. Germline V gene sequence: CDR1 KGHSH, CDR2 LQKENI. CDR3 bases: TGTGCCAGCTCACCAAAGAACAGCGTAACCGCTAACTATGGCTACACCTTC. Protein product: CASSPKNSVTANYGYTF.

This clonotype was recorded at least ten times. The chain links TRBV11-2 to TRBJ2-7; possible D gene TRBD1, 6 bases. Germline-derived CDR1 and CDR2 are SGHAT and FQNNGV. V shed 4 bases and J shed 3 bases, with 16 bases lying between them. The CDR3 spans 15 residues. CDR3 amino acids: CASSYLQGPLYEQYF. The CDR3 DNA is TGTGCCAGCAGCTACTTACAGGGTCCTCTCTACGAGCAGTACTTC.

This clonotype was seen repeatedly, ten times or more. The V call is TRBV7-2, the J call TRBJ2-2; 9 bases match TRBD1. The CDR3 is 19 amino acids. Losses at the gene ends were 3 bases for V and 3 bases for J; bases not matched to a gene: 14. The germline gives CDR1 SGHTA, CDR2 FQGNSA. CDR3 in amino acids: CASSFGQGPFERYTGELFF. In DNA form, the CDR3 reads TGTGCCAGCAGCTTCGGACAGGGGCCTTTCGAGAGGTACACCGGGGAGCTGTTTTTT.

This clonotype was seen ten or more times. Here the CDR3 reads CASSGGHGNTIYF. The CDR3 coding sequence is TGTGCCAGCAGTGGAGGACATGGAAACACCATATATTTT. The rearrangement links TRBV28 to TRBJ1-3, with D possibly matching TRBD1 (5 bases). This CDR3 has 13 residues. Germline loops: CDR1 MDHEN, CDR2 SYDVKM. Between the trimmed V and J ends, which lost 5 bases and 3 bases, there was a span of 8 bases.

In this sample, this clonotype turned up a few times. The V gene is TRBV5-1, the J gene TRBJ2-5; D remains ambiguous. The germline V and J ends were trimmed by 0 bases and 3 bases, with 9 bases remaining between them. The V gene's germline CDR1 is SGHRS and CDR2 YFSETQ. The CDR3 runs to 14 residues. The CDR3 DNA reads as TGCGCCAGCAGCTTGGGAAGCACTGAAGAGACCCAGTACTTC. Its protein product is CASSLGSTEETQYF.